A selection of T cell receptor beta chains follows, all from one sample in a study of T cells after somatic rescue of genetic block. Sequencing was performed with immunoSEQ multiplex PCR; in TCRdb, only in-frame clones are kept and a portion is missing. The table shows around 57,000 clones, with around 96% occurring only once. The sequencing sample was made of peripheral blood mononuclear cells (PBMCs). Receptors originate from a child under three years old. CDR3s include the opening cysteine and the closing phenylalanine or tryptophan. Each record gives: clone size, V gene, J gene, D gene, CDR3 DNA, CDR3 protein. The D gene is left open where the match is weak. Expanded clones get a size class; other rows say once, few or many, or leave the size out.

abundance: once
v_gene: TRBV28
j_gene: TRBJ1-2
d_gene: -
CDR3nt: TGTGCCAGCAGTTTATTGGGGAGAATGGGTGGCTACACCTTC
CDR3aa: CASSLLGRMGGYTF

abundance: -
v_gene: TRBV10-3
j_gene: TRBJ1-2
d_gene: TRBD1
CDR3nt: TGTGCCATCAGTGACCAGGGGGCTAACTATGGCTACACCTTC
CDR3aa: CAISDQGANYGYTF

abundance: once
v_gene: TRBV29-1
j_gene: TRBJ2-3
d_gene: TRBD2
CDR3nt: TGCAGCGTTCTAGGGACTAGCGGGGATACGCAGTATTTT
CDR3aa: CSVLGTSGDTQYF

abundance: -
v_gene: TRBV5-1
j_gene: TRBJ2-7
d_gene: TRBD2
CDR3nt: TGCGCCAGCAGCTTCACTAGCGGGAGCTACGAGCAGTACTTC
CDR3aa: CASSFTSGSYEQYF

abundance: -
v_gene: TRBV6-1
j_gene: TRBJ2-7
d_gene: -
CDR3nt: TGTGCCAGCAGCCCCTCCGGGACAAGATACTACGAGCAGTACTTC
CDR3aa: CASSPSGTRYYEQYF

abundance: once
v_gene: TRBV4-2
j_gene: TRBJ2-2
d_gene: -
CDR3nt: TGTGCCAGCAGGGTGGAGGCGGGAAGCGCCGGGGAGCTGTTTTTT
CDR3aa: CASRVEAGSAGELFF

abundance: -
v_gene: TRBV7-2
j_gene: TRBJ2-7
d_gene: TRBD2
CDR3nt: TGTGCCAGCAGCGCGACTAGCGGGAACTACGAGCAGTACTTC
CDR3aa: CASSATSGNYEQYF

abundance: -
v_gene: TRBV2
j_gene: TRBJ1-4
d_gene: -
CDR3nt: TGTGCCAGCAGGCGGGACGATGAAAAACTGTTTTTT
CDR3aa: CASRRDDEKLFF

abundance: -
v_gene: TRBV11-2
j_gene: TRBJ2-5
d_gene: -
CDR3nt: TGTGCCAGCAGCCCAACCCAAGAGACCCAGTACTTC
CDR3aa: CASSPTQETQYF

abundance: -
v_gene: TRBV5-5
j_gene: TRBJ2-7
d_gene: -
CDR3nt: TGTGCCAGCAGCTTGGACACCTACGAGCAGTACTTC
CDR3aa: CASSLDTYEQYF